This TCR beta chain was captured in a study of T cell clones after liver transplantation. The protocol was immunoSEQ multiplex PCR, while the TCRdb copy is restricted to in-frame clones and leaves out a portion. The repertoire consists of about 99,000 clones, with around 86% occurring once and the leading ten covering over 0.75%. Germline lookup yields CDR1 LGHNA and CDR2 YNFKEQ. The length of the CDR3 is 15 residues. V shed 5 bases and J shed 0 bases, with 11 bases lying between them. The sequencing used CD4+ T cells from blood, collected before liver transplant. The V call is TRBV4-2, the J call TRBJ1-5; tentative D call: TRBD1 (5 bases). The receptor was derived from a human donor who received a liver transplant. CDR3 sequence (DNA): TGTGCCAGCAGCATCGGGACGAATAGCAATCAGCCCCAGCATTTT. Amino acid sequence: CASSIGTNSNQPQHF.